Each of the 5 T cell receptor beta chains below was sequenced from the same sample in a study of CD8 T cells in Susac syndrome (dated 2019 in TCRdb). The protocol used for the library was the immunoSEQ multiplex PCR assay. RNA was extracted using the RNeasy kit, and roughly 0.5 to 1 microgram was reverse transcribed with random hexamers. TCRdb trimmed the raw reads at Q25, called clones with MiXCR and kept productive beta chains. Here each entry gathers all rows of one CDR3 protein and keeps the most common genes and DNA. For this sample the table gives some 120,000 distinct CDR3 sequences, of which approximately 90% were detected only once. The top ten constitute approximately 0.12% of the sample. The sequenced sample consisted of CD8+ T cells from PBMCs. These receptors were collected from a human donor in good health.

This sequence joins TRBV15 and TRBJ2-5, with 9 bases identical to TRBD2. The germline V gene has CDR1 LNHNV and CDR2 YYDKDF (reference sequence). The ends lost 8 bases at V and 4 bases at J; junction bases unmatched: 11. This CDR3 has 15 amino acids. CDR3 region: CATDVAGGPSETQYF. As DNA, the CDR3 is TGTGCCACCGATGTCGCGGGGGGGCCATCAGAGACCCAGTACTTC.

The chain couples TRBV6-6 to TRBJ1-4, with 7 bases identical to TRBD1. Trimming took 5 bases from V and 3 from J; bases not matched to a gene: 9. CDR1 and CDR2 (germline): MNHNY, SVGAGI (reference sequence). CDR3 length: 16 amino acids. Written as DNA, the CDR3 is TGTGCCAGCAGTGGACAGGCCGCTGCTGCTAATGAAAAACTGTTTTTT. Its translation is CASSGQAAAANEKLFF.

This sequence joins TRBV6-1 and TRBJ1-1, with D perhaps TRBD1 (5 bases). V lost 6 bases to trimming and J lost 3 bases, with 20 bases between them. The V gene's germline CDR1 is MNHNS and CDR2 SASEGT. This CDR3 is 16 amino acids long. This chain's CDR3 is CASSGPGMGSDTEAFF. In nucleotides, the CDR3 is TGTGCCAGCAGCGGACCAGGGATGGGGTCGGACACTGAAGCTTTCTTT.

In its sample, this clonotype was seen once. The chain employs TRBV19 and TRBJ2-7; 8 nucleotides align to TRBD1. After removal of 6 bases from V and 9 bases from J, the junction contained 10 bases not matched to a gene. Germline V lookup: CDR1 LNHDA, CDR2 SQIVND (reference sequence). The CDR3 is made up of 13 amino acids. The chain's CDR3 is CASSRTGKGLQYF. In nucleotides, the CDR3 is TGTGCCAGTAGCAGGACAGGGAAAGGGTTGCAGTACTTC. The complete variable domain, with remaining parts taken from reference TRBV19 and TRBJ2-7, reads DGGITQSPKYLFRKEGQNVTLSCEQNLNHDAMYWYRQDPGQGLRLIYYSQIVNDFQKGDIAEGYSVSREKKESFPLTVTSAQKNPTAFYLCASSRTGKGLQYFGPGTRLTVT.

The CDR3 nucleotides read TGTGCCAGCAGCTTGAGGGTGCAGGGGCTATCTCAGCATGAGCAGTTCTTC. It codes for CASSLRVQGLSQHEQFF. This rearrangement joins TRBV7-6 to TRBJ2-1; possibly TRBD1 for D (6 bases). This CDR3 is built from 17 residues. Germline V CDR1 and CDR2: SGHVS, FNYEAQ. V lost 3 bases and J lost 8, with 23 bases in between.